One sample yielded the 26 T cell receptor beta chains listed below, sequenced in a study of CXCR3-negative and CXCR3-positive naive CD8 T cells. UMI labels and 5' RACE were used to prepare the TRB cDNA libraries. TCRdb reprocessed the 5' RACE reads, keeping one entry per CDR3 protein, no DNA. This listing includes about 58,000 distinct CDR3 sequences. Material for sequencing was naive CXCR3- CD8+ T cells from blood. Subset specified: CD45RO-CCR7+CD27+CD95- naive CD8+ T cells lacking CXCR3 (TNR3-). The receptors shown here come from a human donor in good health. Some clones in this sample may be carry-over from other donors' samples.

The V and J genes are TRBV29-1 and TRBJ2-2; the D gene TCRdb calls, TRBD1, cannot be checked with no DNA. CDR3 length equals 15 residues. Germline V gene sequence: CDR1 SQVTM, CDR2 ANQGSEA. The CDR3 is CSVEDRDTLTGELFF.

The rearrangement links TRBV7-9 to TRBJ2-7; TCRdb calls TRBD1, which cannot be checked without DNA. The CDR3 runs to 15 residues. CDR1 is SEHNR, CDR2 FQNEAQ, per germline (reference sequence). The CDR3 protein is CASSGRQDRVDEQYF.

The chain recombines TRBV7-9 with TRBJ2-7; TCRdb's D call, TRBD2, is unchecked because there is no DNA. The germline V gene has CDR1 SEHNR and CDR2 FQNEAQ (reference sequence). CDR3 length: 15 residues. The CDR3 reads CASSSTDREGDEQYF.

The V and J genes are TRBV4-2 and TRBJ2-3; TCRdb calls TRBD2, which cannot be checked without DNA. Looked up from germline, CDR1 is LGHNA and CDR2 is YNFKEQ. The CDR3 runs 14 residues. This CDR3 reads CASSQEREKDTQYF.

The V call is TRBV3-1, the J call TRBJ1-6. CDR1 LGHDT and CDR2 YNNKEL come from the germline V gene (reference sequence). This CDR3 comprises 15 residues. The chain's CDR3 is CASSPVWAGRSPLHF.

The chain joins TRBV7-8 to TRBJ2-3; as DNA is missing, the TRBD1 call by TCRdb cannot be tested. This CDR3 comprises 16 residues. Germline lookup yields CDR1 SGHVS and CDR2 FQNEAQ. CDR3: CASSKGQGGSTDTQYF.

The CDR3 protein is CASSQGQVDLSEQFF. The chain carries TRBV5-5 and TRBJ2-1; TCRdb's D gene call, TRBD1, goes unchecked for lack of DNA. The CDR3 length is 15 residues. Germline CDR1 SGHKS, CDR2 YYEKEE (reference sequence).

The genes are TRBV27 and TRBJ2-1; TCRdb's D call, TRBD2, is unchecked because there is no DNA. CDR3 size: 12 residues. Germline-derived CDR1 and CDR2 are MNHEY and SMNVEV (reference sequence). The chain's CDR3 is CASTQIGTRKIF.

The chain carries TRBV10-3 and TRBJ2-1; TCRdb picks TRBD1, but there is no DNA to check that call. This CDR3 is 14 amino acids long. The V gene's germline CDR1 is ENHRY and CDR2 SYGVKD. Here the CDR3 reads CAVSGVGGDNEQFF.

The chain is built from TRBV6-2 or TRBV6-3 and TRBJ1-6; the D call from TCRdb, TRBD1, cannot be confirmed without DNA. The length of the CDR3 is 16 residues. Germline V lookup: CDR1 MNHEY, CDR2 SVGEGT. The CDR3 sequence is CASSSPGQGDNSPLHF.

CDR3 protein: CASSTQGSYEQYF. The V call is TRBV6-5, the J call TRBJ2-7; TCRdb picks TRBD1, but there is no DNA to check that call. This CDR3 has 13 residues. Germline CDR1 and CDR2: MNHEY and SVGAGI.

The genes are TRBV29-1 and TRBJ1-3. Germline values: CDR1 SQVTM, CDR2 ANQGSEA. This CDR3 has 15 amino acids. The CDR3 sequence is CSVEDLTASGNTIYF.

This chain joins TRBV4-1 and TRBJ2-2. This CDR3 comprises 15 residues. CDR1 MGHRA and CDR2 YSYEKL come from the germline V gene. The CDR3 region is CASSQEHTNTGELFF.

The CDR3 here is CASSLMYSDTQYF. The chain links TRBV11-3 to TRBJ2-3. In germline, CDR1 is SGHNT, CDR2 YENEEA. The CDR3 length is 13 residues.

This chain uses TRBV12-3 or TRBV12-4 with TRBJ2-4; the D gene TCRdb calls, TRBD2, cannot be checked with no DNA. The CDR3 has 15 residues. CDR3: CAVRAGILAGNIQYF.

The gene calls are TRBV6-6 and TRBJ2-7. Germline V gene sequence: CDR1 MNHNY, CDR2 SVGAGI (reference sequence). The CDR3 is 14 amino acids. The CDR3: CASSSLSPTYEQYF.

This rearrangement joins TRBV9 to TRBJ1-2; checking the TCRdb D call of TRBD1 is not possible without DNA. The germline V gene encodes CDR1 SGDLS and CDR2 YYNGEE. This CDR3 comprises 15 residues. This chain's CDR3 is CASSVGLPGAYGYTF.

This sequence joins TRBV4-1 and TRBJ1-1. The V gene's germline CDR1 is MGHRA and CDR2 YSYEKL. This CDR3 comprises 15 residues. The CDR3 spells CASSRVGRGNTEAFF.

This sequence joins TRBV7-3 and TRBJ1-4; TCRdb names TRBD1, which stays unverified in the absence of DNA. Germline V gene lookup returns CDR1 SGHTA and CDR2 FQGTGA. CDR3 size: 15 residues. The CDR3 region is CASSLTGGADEKLFF.

This rearrangement joins TRBV25-1 to TRBJ2-7; with no DNA, the TCRdb D assignment of TRBD2 cannot be verified. Germline assignment: CDR1 MGHDK and CDR2 SYGVNS. CDR3 length equals 15 residues. The CDR3 spells CASSGEGGFYYEQYF.

The chain employs TRBV6-5 and TRBJ2-7; TCRdb's D gene call, TRBD1, goes unchecked for lack of DNA. The length of the CDR3 is 15 residues. Germline V gene sequence: CDR1 MNHEY, CDR2 SVGAGI. This CDR3 reads CASSPPGQETYEQYF.

The V and J genes are TRBV29-1 and TRBJ2-7; TCRdb's assignment of TRBD1 cannot be checked, as there is no DNA. CDR1 and CDR2 (germline): SQVTM, ANQGSEA. CDR3 length: 18 residues. This CDR3 is CSVEAGELFDLSSYEQYF.

The CDR3 here is CSAGYRDRIFGTTYEQYF. The chain carries TRBV20-1 and TRBJ2-7; lacking DNA, the TRBD1 call made by TCRdb goes unchecked. This CDR3 has 18 amino acids. CDR1 and CDR2 from the germline V gene are DFQATT and SNEGSKA (reference sequence).

The chain carries TRBV7-6 and TRBJ2-3; the TRBD2 assignment by TCRdb is unverifiable without DNA. There are 17 residues in the CDR3. Germline values: CDR1 SGHVS, CDR2 FNYEAQ. The CDR3 loop reads CASSLALASGPLDTQYF.

The chain links TRBV29-1 to TRBJ2-1; TCRdb names TRBD1, which stays unverified in the absence of DNA. Germline V gene sequence: CDR1 SQVTM, CDR2 ANQGSEA. CDR3 length equals 12 residues. Here the CDR3 reads CSVERDRDEQFF.

This chain uses TRBV29-1 with TRBJ2-7; the TCRdb call, TRBD1, lacks DNA for checking. The germline gives CDR1 SQVTM, CDR2 ANQGSEA. This CDR3 is 13 amino acids long. CDR3 residues: CSVGQGEPYEQYF.